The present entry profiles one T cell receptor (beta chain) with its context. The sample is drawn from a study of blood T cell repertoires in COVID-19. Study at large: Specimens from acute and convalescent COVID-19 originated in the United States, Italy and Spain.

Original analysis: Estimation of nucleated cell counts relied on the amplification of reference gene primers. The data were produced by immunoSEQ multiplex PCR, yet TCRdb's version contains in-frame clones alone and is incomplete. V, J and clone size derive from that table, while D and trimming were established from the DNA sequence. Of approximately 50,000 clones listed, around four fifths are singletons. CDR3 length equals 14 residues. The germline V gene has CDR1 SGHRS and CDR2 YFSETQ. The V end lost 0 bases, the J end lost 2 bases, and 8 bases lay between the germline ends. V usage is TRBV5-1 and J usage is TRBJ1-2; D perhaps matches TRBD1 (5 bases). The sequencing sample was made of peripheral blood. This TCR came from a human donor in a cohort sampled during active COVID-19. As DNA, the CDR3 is TGCGCCAGCAGCTTGGAGTGGGGCAACTATGGCTACACCTTC. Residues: CASSLEWGNYGYTF.